The rows below give T cell receptor beta chains drawn from one sample of a study of radiotherapy plus CTLA-4 blockade in lung cancer. The data were produced by immunoSEQ multiplex PCR, yet TCRdb's version contains in-frame clones alone and is incomplete. The data hold about 120,000 clones, with about nine tenths observed a single time. The sample was peripheral blood, taken from a patient treated with radiotherapy plus ipilimumab. Source of these receptors: a human donor with non-small cell lung cancer that progressed on radiotherapy plus ipilimumab. The CDR3 runs from the conserved cysteine through the conserved F or W. The order of the fields is CDR3 DNA, CDR3 protein, D gene, J gene, clone size, CDR3 length, V gene. D genes are given only for firm matches. The listing skips clone size in some rows; elsewhere it reads once, few, many or a size class.

TGTGCCAGCAGTTACTCGACGTCAGGGGGAGAGACCCAGTACTTC	CASSYSTSGGETQYF	TRBD1	TRBJ2-5	-	15	TRBV6-5
TGTGCCAGCAGTTACCGGGGGGGGACTGAAGCTTTCTTT	CASSYRGGTEAFF	-	TRBJ1-1	-	13	TRBV6-5
TGTGCCAGTAGTAAACGGACAGGGACCACTGAAGCTTTCTTT	CASSKRTGTTEAFF	TRBD1	TRBJ1-1	-	14	TRBV19
TGTGCCAGCAGCGTCGGGAGAGCGAACTACAATGAGCAGTTCTTC	CASSVGRANYNEQFF	-	TRBJ2-1	-	15	TRBV9
TGTGCCTGGAGTGTAGTGCCAGATACGCAGTATTTT	CAWSVVPDTQYF	-	TRBJ2-3	-	12	TRBV30
TGCGCCAGCAGCACCTCGGGACAGGGGGCTTCTGGAAACACCATATATTTT	CASSTSGQGASGNTIYF	TRBD1	TRBJ1-3	-	17	TRBV5-1
TGCGCCAGTCTGGACTACCGGTCCTACGAGCAGTACTTC	CASLDYRSYEQYF	-	TRBJ2-7	-	13	TRBV10-2
TGTGCCATCCTGACAGGGTCCTACGAGCAGTACTTC	CAILTGSYEQYF	TRBD1	TRBJ2-7	once	12	TRBV10-3
TGTGCCAGCAGTCAATGGGGGAACACTGAAGCTTTCTTT	CASSQWGNTEAFF	-	TRBJ1-1	-	13	TRBV6-4
TGTGCCAGCAGTGAAGCCCCCAGAGACGAGCAGTACTTC	CASSEAPRDEQYF	-	TRBJ2-7	-	13	TRBV2
TGCAGCGTTGAAGACCCCTACGAGCAGTACTTC	CSVEDPYEQYF	-	TRBJ2-7	-	11	TRBV29-1
TGCGCCAGCAGCTTGTTCCCAGCTAACTATGGCTACACCTTC	CASSLFPANYGYTF	-	TRBJ1-2	-	14	TRBV5-1
TGCGCCAGCACCCTAGTACATGGACAGGCGGTCGAGCAGTACTTC	CASTLVHGQAVEQYF	TRBD1	TRBJ2-7	-	15	TRBV4-1
TGCGCCAGCAGCTTGGGCCCGGTACTAGCCAAAAACATTCAGTACTTC	CASSLGPVLAKNIQYF	-	TRBJ2-4	once	16	TRBV5-1
TGTGCCAGTAGTCCAAACAGGCTAAACACTGAAGCTTTCTTT	CASSPNRLNTEAFF	-	TRBJ1-1	-	14	TRBV19
TGTGCCAGCAGGACAGCTGCAACTAATGAAAAACTGTTTTTT	CASRTAATNEKLFF	-	TRBJ1-4	-	14	TRBV6-6
TGTGCCAGTAGCGCTGATGGGACAGGGAGTGGCTACACCTTC	CASSADGTGSGYTF	TRBD1	TRBJ1-2	-	14	TRBV19
TGTGCCAGCAGCCTTGGAGAGTCAACCTACGAGCAGTACTTC	CASSLGESTYEQYF	-	TRBJ2-7	-	14	TRBV28
TGCGCCAGCAGCTTGGGACTCCCCCTGGGCGGGGAGCTGTTTTTT	CASSLGLPLGGELFF	-	TRBJ2-2	once	15	TRBV5-1
TGCGCCAGCAGTGAGTCGAAGGACAGCGCAGAGACCCAGTACTTC	CASSESKDSAETQYF	-	TRBJ2-5	-	15	TRBV10-1
TGTGCCAGCTCACCATACGGTATAGCGGGACGGAGGAATGAGCAGTTCTTC	CASSPYGIAGRRNEQFF	TRBD2	TRBJ2-1	-	17	TRBV18
TGTGCCAGCAGTGAAGCGCTGATGGGGGGACTAGCAGTCTACAATGAGCAGTTCTTC	CASSEALMGGLAVYNEQFF	TRBD2	TRBJ2-1	-	19	TRBV2
TGTGCCAGCAGTGAATTCTCAAATCTTTTCTCCTGGGGGCGGGGTGAAGCTTTCTTT	CASSEFSNLFSWGRGEAFF	-	TRBJ1-1	-	19	TRBV6-1
TGTGCCAGCAGCACCGGGCAAGAGACCCAGTACTTC	CASSTGQETQYF	-	TRBJ2-5	-	12	TRBV6-1
TGTGCCAGCACGAGTGGAGAGACCCAGTACTTC	CASTSGETQYF	-	TRBJ2-5	-	11	TRBV2